This T cell receptor beta chain was identified during a study of CXCR3-negative and CXCR3-positive naive CD8 T cells. Study-level background: Summed over all libraries, TRB reads came to around 130 million, with about 1.5 +/- 0.3 million per library.

Turning to this clonotype: The antigen is not known.

The CDR3 is 17 amino acids. Germline V lookup: CDR1 MNHEY, CDR2 SVGAGI. Using triplicate sorts, some 300,000 cells were collected each time from every CD8+ T cell subset. CD45RO-CCR7+CD27+CD95- characterized naive CD8+ T cells. Broader study findings: More hydrophobic TRB CDR3s occurred in CXCR3-positive than in CXCR3-negative naive cells. Diversity was high in both naive subsets and much lower in memory cells.

Via 5' RACE with UMI labels, TRB cDNA libraries were prepared. TCRdb reprocessed the 5' RACE reads; each CDR3 protein has one entry and no DNA is given. The repertoire table contains roughly 99,000 distinct CDR3 sequences. The TCR was taken from a human donor in good health. Some clones in this sample may be carry-over from other donors' samples. Sequencing was carried out using naive CXCR3+ CD8+ T cells from blood. Regarding subset: CD45RO-CCR7+CD27+CD95- naive CD8+ T cells expressing CXCR3 (TNR3+). The chain has TRBV6-5 and TRBJ1-1; the D call of TRBD1 rests on TCRdb alone, since no DNA is present to check it. CDR3 loop: CASTPLPLNRERPEAFF.